Sequencing of this T cell receptor (beta chain) was carried out in a study of blood T cells in healthy people across ages. Study-wide results and limits: TCR beta diversity correlated strongly with naive T cell percentage.

A second PCR of about 7 to 12 cycles used a sample-barcoded 5' primer and a J-beta primer mix. MiXCR, applied by TCRdb to the 5' RACE reads, yields one record per CDR3 protein. There are 1.5 million to 2 million distinct CDR3 sequences in the sample; about 32% occur only once, and about 10% lies in the top ten. This clonotype was recorded a few times. Antigen unknown. The source is a woman aged 25 to 39 in good health. Sequences were obtained from blood.

The CDR3 DNA reads as TGTGCCAGCAGGGGTCGACTAGCGGGCCTCACAGATACGCAGTATTTT. Translating it yields CASRGRLAGLTDTQYF. This chain links TRBV6-1 with TRBJ2-3, with 10 bases that match TRBD2. The CDR3 is 16 residues long. The V gene end was trimmed by 6 bases and the J gene end by 2 bases; junction bases not matched to a gene: 8. In germline, CDR1 is MNHNS, CDR2 SASEGT.